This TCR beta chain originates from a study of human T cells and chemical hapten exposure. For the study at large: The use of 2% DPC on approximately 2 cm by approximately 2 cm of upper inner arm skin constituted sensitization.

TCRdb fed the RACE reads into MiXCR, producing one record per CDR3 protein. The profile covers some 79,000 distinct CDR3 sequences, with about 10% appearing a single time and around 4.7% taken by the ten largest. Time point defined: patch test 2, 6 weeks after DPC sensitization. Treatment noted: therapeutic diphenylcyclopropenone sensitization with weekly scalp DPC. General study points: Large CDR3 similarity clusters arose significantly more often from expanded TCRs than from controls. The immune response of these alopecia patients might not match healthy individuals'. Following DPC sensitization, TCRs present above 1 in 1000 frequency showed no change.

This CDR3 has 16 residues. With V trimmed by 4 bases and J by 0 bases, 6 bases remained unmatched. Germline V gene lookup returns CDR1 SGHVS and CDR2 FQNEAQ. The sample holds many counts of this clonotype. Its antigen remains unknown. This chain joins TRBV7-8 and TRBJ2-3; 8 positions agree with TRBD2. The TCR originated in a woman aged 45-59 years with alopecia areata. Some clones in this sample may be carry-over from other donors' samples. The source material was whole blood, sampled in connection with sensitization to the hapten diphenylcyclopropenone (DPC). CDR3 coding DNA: TGTGCCAGCAGCTCGACCGGGACTAGAAGCACAGATACGCAGTATTTT. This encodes CASSSTGTRSTDTQYF.